Sequencing of this TCR beta chain was carried out in a study of cytomegalovirus exposure and HLA in healthy donors. Study-wide background: Membership in the Caucasian-associated ancestry cluster was found for 65% to 85% of roughly 400 genotyped donors.

General study points: Altogether, 164 TCR beta chains were recorded as cytomegalovirus-associated. TCR beta V- and J-gene trimming was later associated with a missense DCLRE1C variant. Some V segments, including TRBV6-2 and TRBV6-3, were excluded as indistinguishable.

The CDR3 has 15 amino acids. The germline V gene has CDR1 ENHRY and CDR2 SYGVKD. Use of 60 Vbeta and 13 Jbeta primers characterized the PCR. This table comes from immunoSEQ multiplex PCR, and its TCRdb copy is limited to in-frame clones, with some not included. The sample contains a few hundred thousand clones, more than 60% of which appear only once. On this clone: No antigen is known for it. A junction boundary mismatches the germline segment, possibly from a read error.

The sequence came from a man aged 40-49 years in good health and CMV-seronegative. Source material: PBMCs. V and J are TRBV10-3 and TRBJ1-5; 8 positions match TRBD1. CDR3 nucleotides: TGTGCCATCAGTGACGGGGCAGGGGGCAAACAGCCCCAGCATTTT. This translates into CAISDGAGGKQPQHF.